These 21 T cell receptor beta chains originate from one sample sequenced in a study of blood T cell repertoires in COVID-19. The protocol was immunoSEQ multiplex PCR, while the TCRdb copy is restricted to in-frame clones and leaves out a portion. The sample shows approximately 490,000 clones, roughly nine tenths of them seen only once. Input material: PBMCs or T cells enriched from blood (not recorded which). These receptors all come from a woman younger than 35 who had recovered from COVID-19.

The chain employs TRBV3-1 (or the pseudogene TRBV3-2) and TRBJ2-7, with 11 positions matching TRBD2. The CDR3 contains 20 residues. Germline values: CDR1 LGHDT, CDR2 YNNKEL (reference sequence). V lost 1 base to trimming and J lost 12 bases; unmatched junction nucleotides: 26. CDR3 coding DNA: TGTGCCAGCAGCCAAGTTTTGCTTAGCGGGGGGGAATCTGGACGTTTACGGCCGTACTTC. This sequence encodes CASSQVLLSGGESGRLRPYF.

V gene TRBV11-2 combines with J gene TRBJ2-7, with D possibly matching TRBD2 (5 bases). Between the trimmed V and J ends, which lost 4 bases and 6 bases, there was a span of 7 bases. The CDR3 sequence is 11 residues long. CDR1 and CDR2 (germline): SGHAT, FQNNGV. CDR3 loop: CASSYEGEQYF. The CDR3 DNA reads as TGTGCCAGCAGCTACGAGGGCGAGCAGTACTTC.

About this clone: This specimen includes other DNA sequences encoding the same CDR3. The V gene is TRBV2, the J gene TRBJ1-5; D is unclear. Deletions cut 8 bases from V and 4 bases from J, with 12 bases between. This CDR3 region has 13 residues. In germline, CDR1 is SNHLY, CDR2 FYNNEI. The CDR3 DNA reads as TGTGCCAGCTCGGTTTCGGGTAATCAGCCCCAGCATTTT. Its protein product is CASSVSGNQPQHF.

This clone showed up just a few times. The rearrangement uses TRBV30 and TRBJ1-1; D possibly corresponds to TRBD1 (6 bases). Trimming took off 8 bases at V and 11 bases at J, with 21 bases between the two ends. This CDR3 is 12 amino acids long. Germline assignment: CDR1 GTSNPN and CDR2 SVGIG (reference sequence). The chain's CDR3 is CAGVRGTEVAFF. CDR3 nucleotide sequence: TGTGCCGGCGTGAGGGGGACCGAGGTGGCTTTCTTT.

J is TRBJ2-3 and V is TRBV6-5, with 7 positions matching TRBD2. This CDR3 has 14 amino acids. The V gene end was trimmed by 10 bases and the J gene end by 2 bases; junction bases not matched to a gene: 9. Germline lookup yields CDR1 MNHEY and CDR2 SVGAGI. The CDR3: CAIETGGLTDTQYF. The CDR3, as DNA: TGTGCCATCGAGACGGGGGGTCTCACAGATACGCAGTATTTT.

This rearrangement joins TRBV27 to TRBJ1-5; no clear D gene. Trimming pared 11 bases from V and 10 bases from J, leaving 15 bases between. The germline CDR1 and CDR2 sequences are MNHEY and SMNVEV (reference sequence). This CDR3 comprises 11 residues. The CDR3 protein is CAVGVISPQHF. The CDR3 DNA is TGTGCCGTCGGGGTCATCAGCCCCCAGCATTTT.

The rearrangement links TRBV5-6 to TRBJ2-5, with D maybe TRBD2 (6 bases). The CDR3 spans 14 residues. CDR1 is SGHDT and CDR2 is YYEEEE in the germline V gene. V was shortened by 0 bases and J by 3 bases, with 9 bases between the two germline ends. CDR3 nucleotides: TGTGCCAGCAGCTTGGTGTGGGGGGAAGAGACCCAGTACTTC. This codes for CASSLVWGEETQYF.

V usage is TRBV11-2 and J usage is TRBJ1-1; possible D gene TRBD1, 5 bases. Germline values: CDR1 SGHAT, CDR2 FQNNGV. The V end lost 4 bases, the J end lost 3 bases, and 15 bases lay between the germline ends. This CDR3 comprises 15 residues. CDR3 DNA sequence: TGTGCCAGCAGCTCACCGGACTCGGGGGACACTGAAGCTTTCTTT. Its translation: CASSSPDSGDTEAFF.

The genes are TRBV18 and TRBJ2-2; D is unclear. The CDR3 sequence is 17 residues long. V was pared by 3 bases and J by 4 bases, with 18 bases between. Germline V gene lookup returns CDR1 KGHSH and CDR2 LQKENI. This chain's CDR3 is CASSPIRQATFTGELFF. The CDR3 DNA follows: TGTGCCAGCTCACCCATTAGGCAGGCTACTTTCACCGGGGAGCTGTTTTTT. Variable domain in full (rest from reference TRBV18 and TRBJ2-2): NAGVMQNPRHLVRRRGQEARLRCSPMKGHSHVYWYRQLPEEGLKFMVYLQKENIIDESGMPKERFSAEFPKEGPSILRIQQVVRGDSAAYFCASSPIRQATFTGELFFGEGSRLTVL.

V gene TRBV10-3 combines with J gene TRBJ2-2; D remains ambiguous. The CDR3 sequence is 13 residues long. The V gene's germline CDR1 is ENHRY and CDR2 SYGVKD. The V end lost 9 bases, the J end lost 5 bases, and 13 bases lay between the germline ends. The CDR3 nucleotides read TGTGCCATAAGTAGTCAGGTGACCGGGGAGCTGTTTTTT. Its translation: CAISSQVTGELFF.

The CDR3 coding sequence is TGTGCCAGCAGCCAAGATTCGGGGGGGACAGATACGCAGTATTTT. Translated: CASSQDSGGTDTQYF. The genes are TRBV14 and TRBJ2-3, with TRBD2 identical over 8 bases. Germline assignment: CDR1 SGHDN and CDR2 FVKESK. This CDR3 is built from 15 residues. Unmatched junction bases numbered 2, after V lost 0 bases and J lost 3 bases.

This clone was observed a single time. In DNA, the CDR3 is TGTGCCAGCAGCCACCCAGAGGGGGCCACAGATACGCAGTATTTT. The encoded protein is CASSHPEGATDTQYF. This rearrangement joins TRBV3-1 (or the pseudogene TRBV3-2) to TRBJ2-3; TRBD1 aligns across 7 bases. Germline V lookup: CDR1 LGHDT, CDR2 YNNKEL (reference sequence). V trimming: 3 bases; J trimming: 2 bases; junction bases outside the gene matches: 5. The CDR3 sequence is 15 residues long.

The chain uses TRBV9 and TRBJ2-6, with D hard to call. Germline values: CDR1 SGDLS, CDR2 YYNGEE. This CDR3 region has 16 residues. V was clipped by 3 bases and J by 1 base, with 11 bases between them. The CDR3 coding sequence is TGTGCCAGCAGCGCATACGGTTCGTCTGGGGCCAACGTCCTGACTTTC. Residues: CASSAYGSSGANVLTF.

A single count supports this clone. The chain joins TRBV6-4 to TRBJ1-5; TRBD1 matches at 7 bases. CDR1 and CDR2 from the germline V gene are MRHNA and SNTAGT. This CDR3 spans 14 amino acids. The junction had 8 bases not matched to a gene; V was cut back by 7 bases and J by 5 bases. The CDR3 protein is CASTKGTDDQPQHF. The DNA of the CDR3 is TGTGCCAGCACTAAAGGGACAGACGATCAGCCCCAGCATTTT.

CDR3 coding DNA: TGTGCCAGCAGCGTTCGAGCGGGGGTGGCCACCGGGGAGCTGTTTTTT. Its protein is CASSVRAGVATGELFF. This chain uses TRBV5-4 with TRBJ2-2, with TRBD2 identical over 8 bases. The junction had 9 bases not matched to a gene; V was cut back by 4 bases and J by 4 bases. Germline values: CDR1 SGHNT, CDR2 YYREEE (reference sequence). The CDR3 extends over 16 amino acids. Combining the CDR3 with reference TRBV5-4 and TRBJ2-2 gives the whole variable domain ETGVTQSPTHLIKTRGQQVTLRCSSQSGHNTVSWYQQALGQGPQFIFQYYREEENGRGNFPPRFSGLQFPNYSSELNVNALELDDSALYLCASSVRAGVATGELFFGEGSRLTVL.

The chain recombines TRBV5-1 with TRBJ1-2; 9 bases are a match to TRBD1. The CDR3 covers 16 residues. V trimming: 4 bases; J trimming: 5 bases; junction bases outside the gene matches: 12. Germline CDR1 and CDR2: SGHRS and YFSETQ. The CDR3 protein is CASSPLTSDRGYGYTF. CDR3 DNA: TGCGCCAGCAGCCCCCTAACCTCCGACAGGGGGTATGGCTACACCTTC.

J is TRBJ1-5 and V is TRBV6-1, with D maybe TRBD1 (6 bases). This CDR3 comprises 14 residues. Trimming removed 2 bases at V and 7 bases at J, with 12 bases between. Per germline, CDR1 MNHNS and CDR2 SASEGT. The CDR3 DNA reads TGTGCCAGCAGTGAAAGGGGGTCAAACCAGCCCCAGCATTTT. Encoded protein: CASSERGSNQPQHF.

The chain carries TRBV18 and TRBJ1-3, with 7 bases fitting TRBD1. The ends lost 4 bases at V and 8 bases at J; junction bases unmatched: 17. Germline CDR1 is KGHSH and CDR2 is LQKENI. The CDR3 runs to 17 residues. CDR3 sequence (DNA): TGTGCCAGCTCACTAACGACGGACAGGATCTCCGGTGACACCATATATTTT. Protein: CASSLTTDRISGDTIYF.

The chain has TRBV2 and TRBJ1-4; D ambiguous. Trimming removed 0 bases from V and 7 bases from J, with 15 bases in between. The CDR3 is made up of 16 amino acids. Germline V gives CDR1 SNHLY, CDR2 FYNNEI. The CDR3 protein is CASSEALVGGGEKLFF. Here the CDR3 DNA reads TGTGCCAGCAGTGAAGCGCTTGTGGGAGGAGGTGAAAAACTGTTTTTT.

This chain joins TRBV2 and TRBJ1-2, with D perhaps TRBD1 (6 bases). This CDR3 has 14 residues. CDR1 SNHLY and CDR2 FYNNEI come from the germline V gene. The V end was cut by 7 bases, the J end by 8 bases, with 20 bases between. CDR3 loop: CASTPLTGTGGYTF. The CDR3 nucleotides read TGTGCCAGCACTCCCCTGACAGGCACGGGGGGCTACACCTTC.

In nucleotides, the CDR3 is TGTGCCAGCAGTTCCTCTTCAGGGTCGAGCTCTGGAAACACCATATATTTT. Its protein product is CASSSSSGSSSGNTIYF. V is TRBV28 and J is TRBJ1-3, with a weak D call TRBD1 (5 bases). The CDR3 sequence is 17 residues long. Trimming cost V 4 bases and J 0 bases, with 16 bases left between them. Germline CDR1 MDHEN, CDR2 SYDVKM.